Below are 8 T cell receptor beta chains sequenced from a single sample in a study of T cells in Graves' hyperthyroidism and ophthalmopathy. The source material, RNA transcripts, was used to amplify TCR beta CDR3 regions. An initial round of RT-PCR targeting the TCR CDR3 relied on the HTBI primer set. Using its own MiXCR run on the multiplex PCR reads, TCRdb lists one record per CDR3 protein. The sample yields under 300,000 distinct CDR3 sequences, approximately 14% seen once. Sequencing was done on a sample of blood. The receptors here all came from a middle-aged woman with Graves' hyperthyroidism that later progressed to Graves' ophthalmopathy.

The J gene is TRBJ1-6, the V gene TRBV27; D possibly corresponds to TRBD1 (5 bases). Germline V gene data show CDR1 as MNHEY and CDR2 as SMNVEV (reference sequence). This CDR3 region has 13 residues. Trimming removed 9 bases at V and 7 bases at J, with 13 bases between. This CDR3 reads CASMRQLNSPLHF. DNA for the CDR3: TGTGCCAGTATGAGACAGCTAAATTCACCCCTCCACTTT.

The table lists this clonotype with a few counts. CDR3 residues: CASSLLPRLPPGTDTTNEKLFF. The CDR3 DNA sequence: TGTGCCAGCAGCTTATTACCGCGACTACCACCTGGGACGGATACAACTAATGAAAAACTGTTTTTT. V usage is TRBV7-9 and J usage is TRBJ1-4, with D tentatively TRBD1 (5 bases). The CDR3 has 22 amino acids. V was shortened by 2 bases and J by 0 bases, with 28 bases between the two germline ends. Germline CDR1 reads SEHNR; CDR2 reads FQNEAQ (reference sequence). Complete variable domain (other parts from reference TRBV7-9 and TRBJ1-4): DTGVSQNPRHKITKRGQNVTFRCDPISEHNRLYWYRQTLGQGPEFLTYFQNEAQLEKSRLLSDRFSAERPKGSFSTLEIQRTEQGDSAMYLCASSLLPRLPPGTDTTNEKLFFGSGTQLSVL.

The chain employs TRBV19 and TRBJ2-3; TRBD2 agrees at 8 bases. Per the germline V gene, CDR1 is LNHDA and CDR2 is SQIVND (reference sequence). This CDR3 has 15 residues. J gave up 6 bases and V 3 bases, and 8 bases lay outside the gene matches. The CDR3 sequence is CASSISGTRFDTQYF. Here the CDR3 DNA reads TGTGCCAGTAGTATTTCCGGGACTAGGTTTGATACGCAGTATTTT.

The sample holds many counts of this clonotype. The V call is TRBV20-1, the J call TRBJ1-5; D uncertain. Germline V lookup: CDR1 DFQATT, CDR2 SNEGSKA (reference sequence). The CDR3 runs to 14 residues. V lost 2 bases and J lost 5, with 13 bases in between. The CDR3 nucleotides are TGCAGTGCTAGATGGTCGGGCGTTGATCAGCCCCAGCATTTT. Translating gives CSARWSGVDQPQHF.

This clonotype was seen repeatedly, ten times or more. J is TRBJ1-5 and V is TRBV30; D may be TRBD1 (6 bases). The germline V gene encodes CDR1 GTSNPN and CDR2 SVGIG (reference sequence). V dropped 2 bases and J dropped 5 bases, with 10 bases sitting between them. There are 13 residues in the CDR3. The CDR3 DNA sequence: TGTGCCTGGAGTCGGGGGCGAGATCAGCCCCAGCATTTT. Encoded protein: CAWSRGRDQPQHF.

Only a few counts were recorded for this clonotype. The CDR3 region is CASSHSLLGGPSGANVLTF. The DNA of the CDR3 is TGTGCCAGCAGCCACTCCTTATTGGGCGGGCCTTCTGGGGCCAACGTCCTGACTTTC. The chain carries TRBV3-1 and TRBJ2-6, with D perhaps matching TRBD2 (5 bases). The CDR3 runs 19 residues. The V and J ends lost 3 bases and 1 base respectively, with 19 bases between them. Per germline, CDR1 LGHDT and CDR2 YNNKEL (reference sequence).

This clonotype was recorded a few times. The J gene is TRBJ2-3, the V gene TRBV15; a possible D gene is TRBD2 (5 bases). From germline, CDR1 is LNHNV and CDR2 YYDKDF (reference sequence). The V end lost 3 bases, the J end lost 0 bases, and 16 bases lay between the germline ends. The CDR3 consists of 17 residues. CDR3 loop: CATSSLSSSPSTDTQYF. CDR3 coding DNA: TGTGCCACCAGCAGCCTTTCTAGCAGTCCTAGCACAGATACGCAGTATTTT.

This clonotype has just a few counts. V usage is TRBV18 and J usage is TRBJ2-7; 7 positions match TRBD1. CDR1 is KGHSH and CDR2 is LQKENI in the germline V gene. Trimming removed 8 bases from V and 5 bases from J; junction bases left unmatched: 3. This CDR3 is built from 11 residues. Here the CDR3 DNA reads TGTGCCAGCCAAGGGGGCGACGAGCAGTACTTC. Amino acid sequence: CASQGGDEQYF.